The subject of this entry is one T cell receptor beta chain. The source of the sample is a study of T cell changes during pregnancy in multiple sclerosis. The CDR3 consists of 14 residues. V lost 3 bases, J lost 6 bases, and 2 bases stayed unmatched. Germline CDR1 reads KGHSH; CDR2 reads LQKENI. Only in-frame clones appear in the TCRdb table, and some are missing; sequencing was by immunoSEQ multiplex PCR. The sample contains nearly 45,000 clones, roughly 95% of which appear only once. The chain uses TRBV18 and TRBJ1-3; 10 bases line up with TRBD1. Here the sequenced sample was peripheral blood, taken in the second trimester of pregnancy. This clonotype was sampled from a female donor with multiple sclerosis, enrolled in a pregnancy study. This CDR3 reads CASSPGTGVNTIYF. CDR3 DNA sequence: TGTGCCAGCTCACCCGGGACAGGGGTAAACACCATATATTTT.